This T cell receptor (beta chain) was captured in a study of blood T cell repertoires in COVID-19. Study-wide context: In each case, the material was cDNA or gDNA derived from T cells, B-cell-depleted T cells, or PBMCs.

Methods used by the authors: Using reference gene primer amplification, nucleated cell counts were estimated. The data were produced by immunoSEQ multiplex PCR, yet TCRdb's version contains in-frame clones alone and is incomplete. The V and J calls and clone size come from that table; D and trimming were worked out from the DNA. Of 250,000 to 350,000 clones in the sample, 85% to 90% are singletons; the top ten hold under 3%. Seattle's cohort entered during active infection and was followed longitudinally. The CDR3 sequence is 14 residues long. The germline CDR1 and CDR2 sequences are SGHTA and FQGNSA. V was clipped by 2 bases and J by 2 bases; unmatched bases: 3.

Material for sequencing was peripheral blood. This sequence joins TRBV7-2 and TRBJ2-7, with TRBD2 matching over 7 bases. This clonotype originated in a young woman with COVID-19, enrolled during active disease. CDR3 DNA sequence: TGTGCCAGCAGCTTAATCGCGGGAGCCTACGAGCAGTACTTC. This sequence encodes CASSLIAGAYEQYF.